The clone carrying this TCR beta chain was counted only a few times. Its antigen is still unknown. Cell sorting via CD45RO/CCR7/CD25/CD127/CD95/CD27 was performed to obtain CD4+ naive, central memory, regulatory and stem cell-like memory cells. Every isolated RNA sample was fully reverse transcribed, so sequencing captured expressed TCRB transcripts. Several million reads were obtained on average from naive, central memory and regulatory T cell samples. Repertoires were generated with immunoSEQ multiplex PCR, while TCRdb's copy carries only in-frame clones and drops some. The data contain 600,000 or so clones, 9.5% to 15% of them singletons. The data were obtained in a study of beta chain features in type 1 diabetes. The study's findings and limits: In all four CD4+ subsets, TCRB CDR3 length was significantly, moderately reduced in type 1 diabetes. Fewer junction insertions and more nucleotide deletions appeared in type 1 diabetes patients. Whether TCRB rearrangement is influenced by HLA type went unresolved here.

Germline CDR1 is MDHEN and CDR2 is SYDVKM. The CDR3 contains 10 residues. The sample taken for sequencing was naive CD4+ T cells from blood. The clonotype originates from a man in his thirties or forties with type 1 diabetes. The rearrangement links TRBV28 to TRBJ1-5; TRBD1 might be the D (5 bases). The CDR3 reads CAGGNQPQHF. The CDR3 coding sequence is TGTGCGGGGGGCAATCAGCCCCAGCATTTT. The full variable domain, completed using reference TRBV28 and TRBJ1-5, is DVKVTQSSRYLVKRTGEKVFLECVQDMDHENMFWYRQDPGLGLRLIYFSYDVKMKEKGDIPEGYSVSREKKERFSLILESASTNQTSMYLCAGGNQPQHFGDGTRLSIL.